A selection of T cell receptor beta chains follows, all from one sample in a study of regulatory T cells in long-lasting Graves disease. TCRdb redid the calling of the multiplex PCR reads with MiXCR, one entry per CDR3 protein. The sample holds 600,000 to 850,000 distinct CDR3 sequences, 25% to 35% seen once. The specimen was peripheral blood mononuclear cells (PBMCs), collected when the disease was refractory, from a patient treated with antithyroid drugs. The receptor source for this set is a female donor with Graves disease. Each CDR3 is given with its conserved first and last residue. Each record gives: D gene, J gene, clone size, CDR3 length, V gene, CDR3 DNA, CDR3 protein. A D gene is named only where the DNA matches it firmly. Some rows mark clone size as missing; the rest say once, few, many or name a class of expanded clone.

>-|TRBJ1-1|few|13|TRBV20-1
TGCAGTGCTAGGCGGGGGGCAAGAGCTGAAGCTTTCTTT
CSARRGARAEAFF
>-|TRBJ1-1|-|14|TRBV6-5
TGTGCCAGCAGTTACTCGACAGTCTATACTGAAGCTTTCTTT
CASSYSTVYTEAFF
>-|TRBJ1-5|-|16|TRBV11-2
TGTGCCAGCAGCTTGGGGGCCGACAGCTTCAACCGGCCCCAGCATTTT
CASSLGADSFNRPQHF
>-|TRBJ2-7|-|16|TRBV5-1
TGCGCCAGCAGCTTGGGCTTAGCAACTACTTATGGCGAGCAGTACTTC
CASSLGLATTYGEQYF
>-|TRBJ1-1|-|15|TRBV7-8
TGTGCCAGCAGCTTAATTCGGGCATCGAACACTGAAGCTTTCTTT
CASSLIRASNTEAFF
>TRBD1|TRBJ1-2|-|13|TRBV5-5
TGTGCCAGCAGCGGGGACAGGGGGCTCGGCTACACCTTC
CASSGDRGLGYTF
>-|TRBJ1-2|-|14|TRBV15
TGTGCCTCCAGCAGAGAGGGGACAAGTTATGGCTACACCTTC
CASSREGTSYGYTF
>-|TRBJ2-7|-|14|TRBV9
TGTGCCAGCAGCGTAGCCGAGCCCTCCTACGAGCAGTACTTC
CASSVAEPSYEQYF
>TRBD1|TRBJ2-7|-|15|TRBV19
TGTGCCAGTAGTAACCTTCCGGGACAGTCCTACGAGCAGTACTTC
CASSNLPGQSYEQYF
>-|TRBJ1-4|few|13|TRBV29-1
TGCAGCGTTGAGAACACCCGGGGCGGTAAACTGTTTTTT
CSVENTRGGKLFF
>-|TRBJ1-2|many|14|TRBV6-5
TGTGCCAGCAGCTACGGGGGGGGTAACTATGGCTACACCTTC
CASSYGGGNYGYTF
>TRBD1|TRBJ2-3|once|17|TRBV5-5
TGTGCCAGCAGCGGCGGGACAGGCCTTCCTAGCACAGATACGCAGTATTTT
CASSGGTGLPSTDTQYF
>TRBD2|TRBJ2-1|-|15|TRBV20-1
TGCAGTTGTGACCCCGGACAGCGGGGGTTCTATGAGCAGTTCTTC
CSCDPGQRGFYEQFF
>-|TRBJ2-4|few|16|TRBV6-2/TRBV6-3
TGTGCCAGCAGTTATTCAGGGTTCGAGGCCAAAAACATTCAGTACTTC
CASSYSGFEAKNIQYF
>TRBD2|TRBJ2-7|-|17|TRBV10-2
TGCGCCAGCAGGCCGACTAGCGGGAGACTTCCCTCCTACGAGCAGTACTTC
CASRPTSGRLPSYEQYF
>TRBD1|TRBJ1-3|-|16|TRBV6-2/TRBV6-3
TGTGCCAGCAGTGAGCAGGGACAGTTCTCTGGAAACACCATATATTTT
CASSEQGQFSGNTIYF
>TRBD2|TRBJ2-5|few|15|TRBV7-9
TGTGCCAGCAGCGTCAGCGGGAGCTCCCAAGAGACCCAGTACTTC
CASSVSGSSQETQYF
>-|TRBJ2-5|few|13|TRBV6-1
TGTGCCAGCAGACCTCCGACAGAAGAGACCCAGTACTTC
CASRPPTEETQYF
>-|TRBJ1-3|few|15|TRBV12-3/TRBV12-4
TGTGCCAGCACTCAAGCCGGTATCTCTGGAAACACCATATATTTT
CASTQAGISGNTIYF
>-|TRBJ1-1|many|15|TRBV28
TGTGCCAGCAGTTTAGGCGGAGCCATGAACACTGAAGCTTTCTTT
CASSLGGAMNTEAFF
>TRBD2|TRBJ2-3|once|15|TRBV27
TGTGCCAGCAGTTACCAACTAGCGGGAGTTGATACGCAGTATTTT
CASSYQLAGVDTQYF
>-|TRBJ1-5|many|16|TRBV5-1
TGCGCCAGCAGCCCATCCCCGGGAACAAGCAATCAGCCCCAGCATTTT
CASSPSPGTSNQPQHF
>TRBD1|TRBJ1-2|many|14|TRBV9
TGTGCCAGCAGCGTAGGTGAGGGGGCGTATGGCTACACCTTC
CASSVGEGAYGYTF
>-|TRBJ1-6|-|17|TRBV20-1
TGCAGTGCTAGAGACCGGAAGGGGGGGTGGAACAATTCACCCCTCCACTTT
CSARDRKGGWNNSPLHF
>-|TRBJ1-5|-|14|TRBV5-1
TGCGCCAGCAGCTCCGACGGTTTCAATCAGCCCCAGCATTTT
CASSSDGFNQPQHF
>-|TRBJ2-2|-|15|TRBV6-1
TGTGCCAGCAGCCTCGCAAAAAGGAACACCGGGGAGCTGTTTTTT
CASSLAKRNTGELFF
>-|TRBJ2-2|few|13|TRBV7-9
TGTGCCAGCAGGGTAGCAGGGCCCGGGGAGCTGTTTTTT
CASRVAGPGELFF
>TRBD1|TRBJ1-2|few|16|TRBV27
TGTGCCAGCAGTTTAACTAGGACAGGGGGAGACTATGGCTACACCTTC
CASSLTRTGGDYGYTF
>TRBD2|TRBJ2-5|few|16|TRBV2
TGTGCCAGCAGTCGTTTAGCGGGAGTTGTCCGGGAGACCCAGTACTTC
CASSRLAGVVRETQYF
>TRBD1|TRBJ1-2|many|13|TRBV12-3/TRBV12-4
TGTGCCAGCAGTGGGGACAGAAGATTTGGCTACACCTTC
CASSGDRRFGYTF
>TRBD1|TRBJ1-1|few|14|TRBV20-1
TGCAGTGCTAGTCCTGGGACAGGTGACACTGAAGCTTTCTTT
CSASPGTGDTEAFF
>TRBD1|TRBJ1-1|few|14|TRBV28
TGTGCCAGCGGGCTAACCGGGACAGGGGTTGAAGCTTTCTTT
CASGLTGTGVEAFF
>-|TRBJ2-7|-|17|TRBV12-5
TGTGCTAGTGGTTTGGATCCAAGGCAGGGAGTCCCCTACGAGCAGTACTTC
CASGLDPRQGVPYEQYF
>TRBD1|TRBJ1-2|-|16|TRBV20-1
TGCAGTGCTAGGGGTCCGACAGGGACCCTCAACTATGGCTACACCTTC
CSARGPTGTLNYGYTF
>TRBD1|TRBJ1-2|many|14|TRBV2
TGTGCCAGCAGGGTTGGGACAGGGGACTATGGCTACACCTTC
CASRVGTGDYGYTF
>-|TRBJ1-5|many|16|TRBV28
TGTGCCAGCAGTTTATTCCGCGGCAGTAGCAATCAGCCCCAGCATTTT
CASSLFRGSSNQPQHF
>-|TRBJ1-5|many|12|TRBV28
TGTGCCAGCAGCCCCCAGGGTCAGCCCCAGCATTTT
CASSPQGQPQHF
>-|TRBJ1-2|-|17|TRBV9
TGTGCCAGCAGCGTAGGGAGGCAGAAGGGACGAAGCTATGGCTACACCTTC
CASSVGRQKGRSYGYTF
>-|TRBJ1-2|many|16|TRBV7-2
TGTGCCAGCAGCTTAGAACCGGGCTCGGGACCCAAGGGCTACACCTTC
CASSLEPGSGPKGYTF
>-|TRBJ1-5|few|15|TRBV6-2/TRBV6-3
TGTGCCAGCACCCCTTTTACAGGAGGCAATCAGCCCCAGCATTTT
CASTPFTGGNQPQHF
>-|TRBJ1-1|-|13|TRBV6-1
TGTGCCAGCAGTCCCGACTTCCAAAGCGGAGCTTTCTTT
CASSPDFQSGAFF
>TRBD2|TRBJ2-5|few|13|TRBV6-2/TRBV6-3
TGTGCCAGCAGCTCGGGACTAGCCAAGACCCAGTACTTC
CASSSGLAKTQYF
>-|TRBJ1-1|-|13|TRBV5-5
TGTGCCAGCAGCTTGGATTTGAGCACTGAAGCTTTCTTT
CASSLDLSTEAFF
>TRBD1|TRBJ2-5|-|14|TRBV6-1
TGTGCCAGCAAGACGGACAGGGGGCTGGAGACCCAGTACTTC
CASKTDRGLETQYF
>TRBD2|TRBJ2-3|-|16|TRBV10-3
TGTGCCATCAGTGAGGATAGCGGGATGGGGACAGATACGCAGTATTTT
CAISEDSGMGTDTQYF